Given below is one T cell receptor (beta chain) in context. This clone's antigen is unknown. Qualities for individual bases were not recorded, and no much larger clone is one base off. These data belong to a study of post-analysis software for immune sequencing data (dated by TCRdb to 2014 to 2015). With regard to the full study: The recorded disease courses included relapsing-remitting, secondary progressive and progressive-relapsing multiple sclerosis, and some patients had no subtype annotation. The patient repertoires were compared against 10 to 12 previously published healthy control repertoires obtained from donors aged roughly 6 to 25 years. A subset of samples was prepared in parallel using single-end sample barcoding, then pooled and co-amplified after Illumina adapter ligation.

Receptor amplification or capture employed PCR. Sequenced using an Illumina HiSeq 2500. To reduce PCR and sequencing biases, unique molecular identifiers were incorporated into the TCR beta cDNA libraries. Every 1 to 10 million input T cells yielded 500,000 or so cDNA molecules, meaning each molecule approximated one T cell. The patient libraries were prepared and sequenced using the same protocol as the earlier healthy control dataset. Samples belonging to the same batch were prepared together, multiplexed and sequenced on a shared HiSeq lane. Concerning the study's data processing: MIGEC was used to process the raw barcoded reads, and molecular identifier groups with only a single read were discarded before consensus assembly and CDR3 extraction. VDJtools was used for post-analysis of the clonotype tables, and diversity was normalized by down-sampling every dataset to the size of the smallest sample. Repertoire overlap clustering matched CDR3 amino acid but not nucleotide sequences to correct batch-related cross-sample contamination. TCRdb's own reprocessing of the public reads used fastp at Q25 and MiXCR and kept productive beta chains. Every entry covers one CDR3 protein and lists the most common genes and DNA from its rows. None of the V and J calls come from the authors' own analysis; TCRdb made them. The sample yields 750,000 to 950,000 distinct CDR3 sequences; approximately 57% were counted once. The ten largest clones take up approximately 4.2% of the sample.

Broad study findings and their caveats: Significantly higher frequencies in patients than in controls were found for roughly 5 TRBV segments, including TRBV5-6, TRBV5-1 and TRBV20-1. Compared with controls, multiple sclerosis patients had significantly lower normalized Chao1 diversity, a finding suggesting substantial peripheral T-cell clonal expansion. Direct clustering with F measure showed strong co-clustering of samples prepared in the same batch, prompting a batch-effect correction. The control group was slightly older than the multiple sclerosis patient group.

V lost 1 base and J lost 0 bases; the stretch between them is 7 bases long. The CDR3 holds 14 amino acids from the cysteine to the phenylalanine. Left in the record is the CDR3 DNA by itself, 42 bases read in frame from the first base. Taken from the germline V gene, the CDR1 and CDR2 loops are SGHDN and FVKESK. TCR beta repertoires were profiled from peripheral blood of some 13 young patients with multiple sclerosis to demonstrate the VDJtools post-analysis software. The multiple sclerosis patients were children and adolescents ranging in age from about 6 to 16 years. This sequence was found in a girl aged 5-17 years with multiple sclerosis. The sequenced sample consisted of blood. This chain joins TRBV14 to TRBJ2-7; the D gene may be TRBD1 or TRBD2, since each aligns over 5 bases. The CDR3 here reads CASSQGDPSYEQYF. The DNA sequence is as follows: TGTGCCAGCAGCCAAGGGGACCCCTCCTACGAGCAGTACTTC.